The 28 T cell receptor beta chains listed next were all sequenced from one sample in a study of blood T cells in healthy people across ages. A second PCR, run for roughly 7 to 11 cycles, used a sample-barcoded 5' primer plus a J-beta primer mix. TCRdb passed the 5' RACE reads through MiXCR, listing each CDR3 protein once. The repertoire consists of approximately 800,000 distinct CDR3 sequences, with about 56% occurring once and the leading ten covering under 30%. Sequenced sample: blood. These receptor sequences come from a middle-aged man in good health.

This clonotype came up a few times. The chain joins TRBV29-1 to TRBJ2-7, with 7 bases fitting TRBD1. The CDR3 covers 12 residues. Germline V gene sequence: CDR1 SQVTM, CDR2 ANQGSEA. The trim removed 6 bases at V and 2 bases at J, leaving 4 bases unmatched. CDR3 amino acids: CSVTGQAYEQYF. The DNA of the CDR3 is TGCAGCGTAACCGGACAGGCCTACGAGCAGTACTTC.

This clonotype has more than one count but fewer than ten. V gene TRBV12-3 or TRBV12-4 combines with J gene TRBJ2-7; 9 bases are a match to TRBD2. The J call is uncertain, as TRBJ2-5 better fits the DNA end. This CDR3 has 14 amino acids. For the CDR3, the DNA is TGTGCCAGCAGTTGGCGGGGGGGCGGAGAGACCCAGTACTTC. Translating it yields CASSWRGGGETQYF.

This sequence joins TRBV7-2 and TRBJ1-4; D possibly corresponds to TRBD1 (5 bases). The germline V gene has CDR1 SGHTA and CDR2 FQGNSA. Trimming stripped 5 bases from V and 8 bases from J, with 12 bases between. The CDR3 sequence is 13 residues long. The CDR3, as DNA: TGTGCCAGCAGCGGGGGGATTCTGGAAAAACTGTTTTTT. Its translation is CASSGGILEKLFF.

The sample holds one count of this clonotype. The rearrangement links TRBV4-3 to TRBJ1-2; 7 bases match TRBD1. This CDR3 region has 18 residues. Germline V gene sequence: CDR1 LGHNA, CDR2 YSLEER. Unmatched junction bases numbered 20, after V lost 6 bases and J lost 4 bases. The CDR3 region is CASRKKEDRRLTGYGYTF. For the CDR3, the DNA is TGCGCCAGCAGGAAAAAGGAGGACAGGAGACTGACGGGCTATGGCTACACCTTC.

This clonotype occurred many times. The J gene is TRBJ2-7, the V gene TRBV20-1; 7 bases map to TRBD2. Per the germline V gene, CDR1 is DFQATT and CDR2 is SNEGSKA (reference sequence). This CDR3 comprises 12 residues. J lost 7 bases, V lost 6 bases, and 9 bases had no gene match. The CDR3 bases are TGCAGTGCGCGGGGGACGGAAATTGAGCAGTACTTC. This translates into CSARGTEIEQYF.

The chain combines TRBV27 with TRBJ2-1; 7 bases map to TRBD2. The ends lost 3 bases at V and 5 bases at J; junction bases unmatched: 4. This CDR3 contains 14 residues. Looked up from germline, CDR1 is MNHEY and CDR2 is SMNVEV (reference sequence). DNA of the CDR3: TGTGCCAGCAGTTTCGGGCTAGCGGACAATGAGCAGTTCTTC. Protein product: CASSFGLADNEQFF.

For the CDR3, the DNA is TGTGCCAGCAGGGACAGGGAAGGTGGGTCCTACGAGCAGTACTTC. Its translation is CASRDREGGSYEQYF. The V and J genes are TRBV6-6 and TRBJ2-7; 8 bases fit TRBD1. Germline trimming cut 6 bases from V and 1 base from J; bases unmatched to any gene: 8. Per the germline V gene, CDR1 is MNHNY and CDR2 is SVGAGI (reference sequence). This CDR3 is 15 amino acids long.

The chain links TRBV12-3 or TRBV12-4 to TRBJ2-3, with unresolved D. The CDR3 length is 16 residues. Trimming pared 3 bases from V and 2 bases from J, leaving 15 bases between. This chain's CDR3 is CASSLLVSGITDTQYF. CDR3 nucleotide sequence: TGTGCCAGCAGTTTGCTCGTTTCCGGCATCACAGATACGCAGTATTTT.

This sequence joins TRBV9 and TRBJ1-2; 9 bases align to TRBD1. From germline, CDR1 is SGDLS and CDR2 YYNGEE. The CDR3 covers 15 residues. V dropped 4 bases and J dropped 5; count of bases not matched to a gene: 9. CDR3 region: CASSSGQGSGYGYTF. The CDR3 nucleotides are TGTGCCAGCAGCTCAGGACAGGGGTCTGGGTATGGCTACACCTTC.

The rearrangement uses TRBV20-1 and TRBJ1-2; 9 bases map to TRBD1. The V gene end was trimmed by 6 bases and the J gene end by 4 bases; junction bases not matched to a gene: 12. The CDR3 spans 15 residues. Per germline, CDR1 DFQATT and CDR2 SNEGSKA (reference sequence). DNA for the CDR3: TGCAGTGCCATTGCGAGCGGACAGGGGATCTATGGCTACACCTTC. Protein sequence: CSAIASGQGIYGYTF.

This chain joins TRBV4-2 and TRBJ2-4, with 8 bases fitting TRBD1. This CDR3 comprises 19 residues. With V trimmed by 0 bases and J by 3 bases, 13 bases remained unmatched. Germline CDR1 and CDR2: LGHNA and YNFKEQ. The CDR3 sequence: CASSQDKSRGQVGKNIQYF. Written as DNA, the CDR3 is TGTGCCAGCAGCCAAGATAAGTCACGGGGACAGGTCGGCAAAAACATTCAGTACTTC.

The rearrangement links TRBV28 to TRBJ2-5; 10 bases fit TRBD1. Germline trimming cut 4 bases from V and 1 base from J; bases unmatched to any gene: 6. The CDR3 length is 16 residues. Germline CDR1 and CDR2: MDHEN and SYDVKM. The CDR3, as DNA: TGTGCCAGCAGTTCCATAGGACAGGGGGTCCAAGAGACCCAGTACTTC. Translation gives CASSSIGQGVQETQYF.

The V and J genes are TRBV5-1 and TRBJ2-6, with D unclear. Germline V lookup: CDR1 SGHRS, CDR2 YFSETQ. V was cut by 1 base and J by 1 base, with 12 bases left in between. The CDR3 has 17 amino acids. The CDR3 protein is CASSLRQATSGANVLTF. The CDR3 DNA is TGCGCCAGCAGCTTGCGGCAGGCTACGTCTGGGGCCAACGTCCTGACTTTC. The full variable domain, rest sourced from reference TRBV5-1 and TRBJ2-6, is KAGVTQTPRYLIKTRGQQVTLSCSPISGHRSVSWYQQTPGQGLQFLFEYFSETQRNKGNFPGRFSGRQFSNSRSEMNVSTLELGDSALYLCASSLRQATSGANVLTFGAGSRLTVL.

This clonotype was counted a few times. The chain joins TRBV12-3 or TRBV12-4 to TRBJ2-7; 8 nucleotides line up with TRBD2. The CDR3 sequence is 13 residues long. The J segment lost 2 bases and the V segment lost 10 bases, leaving 7 bases of the junction unmatched. CDR3 bases: TGTGCCATCATCAAGCGGGGGACCTACGAGCAGTACTTC. It is translated as CAIIKRGTYEQYF.

A few counts support this clonotype. The rearrangement uses TRBV29-1 and TRBJ2-3, with unresolved D. V lost 6 bases to trimming and J lost 6 bases, with 10 bases between them. The germline V gene encodes CDR1 SQVTM and CDR2 ANQGSEA. The CDR3 runs to 11 residues. The CDR3 spells CSVYLRDTQYF. The CDR3 region has the DNA TGCAGCGTCTATTTGCGGGATACGCAGTATTTT.

The genes are TRBV3-1 and TRBJ1-1; D not resolved. V was trimmed by 1 base and J by 0 bases, leaving 18 bases between them. The CDR3 spans 18 residues. The V gene's germline CDR1 is LGHDT and CDR2 YNNKEL (reference sequence). CDR3: CASSQGRPEAALNTEAFF. DNA for the CDR3: TGTGCCAGCAGCCAAGGCCGTCCCGAAGCGGCTTTGAACACTGAAGCTTTCTTT.

This chain links TRBV29-1 with TRBJ1-2; a weak D match, TRBD1 (6 bases). CDR1 is SQVTM and CDR2 is ANQGSEA in the germline V gene. Trimming left V 7 bases short and J 4 bases short, with 16 bases between. CDR3 length equals 13 residues. In DNA form, the CDR3 reads TGCAGCGGGGAAGCAGGGGACGCCTATGGCTACACCTTC. This sequence encodes CSGEAGDAYGYTF.

The rearrangement joins TRBV9 to TRBJ2-3; D uncertain. The CDR3 consists of 16 residues. The V gene lost 0 bases and the J gene lost 3 bases, with 14 bases spanning the gap. CDR1 and CDR2 from the germline V gene are SGDLS and YYNGEE. CDR3 sequence reads: CASSVDLLTDTDTQYF. In DNA form, the CDR3 reads TGTGCCAGCAGCGTAGATCTCCTAACGGATACAGATACGCAGTATTTT.

The J gene is TRBJ2-4, the V gene TRBV7-8, with 10 bases aligning to TRBD1. The DNA end is more similar to TRBJ2-7, so the J call may be wrong. The CDR3 has 14 residues. Germline V gene lookup returns CDR1 SGHVS and CDR2 FQNEAQ. CDR3 nucleotides: TGTGCCAGCAGCATACGACAGGGGGCTCACGAGCAGTACTTC. Its translation is CASSIRQGAHEQYF.

V and J are TRBV28 and TRBJ2-5; maybe TRBD2 (5 bases). The germline CDR1 and CDR2 sequences are MDHEN and SYDVKM. Trimming pared 3 bases from V and 5 bases from J, leaving 19 bases between. The CDR3 has 16 amino acids. CDR3 bases: TGTGCCAGCAGTTTCGGTCGGAGGAGACTGGAGGAGACCCAGTACTTC. Residues: CASSFGRRRLEETQYF.

The chain couples TRBV28 to TRBJ2-7; TRBD2 might be the D (6 bases). V lost 5 bases and J 0 bases, leaving 14 bases between the germline ends. CDR3 length: 15 residues. CDR1 and CDR2 (germline): MDHEN, SYDVKM. The CDR3 nucleotides read TGTGCCAGCAGTCTTTCGGGACTGTACTCCTACGAGCAGTACTTC. Its protein is CASSLSGLYSYEQYF.

This clonotype appeared a few times. The chain employs TRBV7-3 and TRBJ2-1; 9 bases line up with TRBD2. With 6 bases clipped from V and 9 bases from J, the junction kept 9 bases outside the gene matches. Looked up from germline, CDR1 is SGHTA and CDR2 is FQGTGA. CDR3 length equals 14 residues. CDR3 protein: CASSEAGGPREQFF. DNA of the CDR3: TGTGCCAGCAGTGAGGCGGGGGGGCCGCGTGAGCAGTTCTTC.

The chain links TRBV7-2 to TRBJ2-3; TRBD2 agrees at 7 bases. The CDR3 runs to 14 residues. V was pared by 5 bases and J by 3 bases, with 5 bases of the junction left unmatched. Germline V gene lookup returns CDR1 SGHTA and CDR2 FQGNSA. CDR3 nucleotide sequence: TGTGCCAGCAGCCCCGATAGCGGGACAGATACGCAGTATTTT. It encodes CASSPDSGTDTQYF.

Ten or more counts support this clonotype. This chain uses TRBV29-1 with TRBJ2-5; TRBD1 is a possible D gene (7 bases). The CDR3 loop spans 12 amino acids. Trimming removed 8 bases from V and 4 bases from J, with 14 bases in between. In germline, CDR1 is SQVTM, CDR2 ANQGSEA. The CDR3 coding sequence is TGCAGCTTGAGACAGGGAGGAGAGACCCAGTACTTC. Translating gives CSLRQGGETQYF.

The sample holds a few counts of this clonotype. V and J are TRBV11-1 and TRBJ2-3; 7 nucleotides match TRBD1. The CDR3 is 15 amino acids. CDR1 and CDR2 from the germline V gene are SGHAT and FQDESV (reference sequence). Trimming removed 5 bases from V and 6 bases from J; junction bases left unmatched: 11. CDR3 in amino acids: CASSVRTGKGDTQYF. CDR3 nucleotides: TGTGCCAGCAGCGTAAGGACAGGCAAGGGGGATACGCAGTATTTT.

The V call is TRBV27, the J call TRBJ2-1; 8 bases fit TRBD2. CDR1 is MNHEY and CDR2 is SMNVEV in the germline V gene (reference sequence). This CDR3 contains 16 residues. The junction had 14 bases not matched to a gene; V was cut back by 5 bases and J by 8 bases. CDR3 protein: CASSGGWTSRNDEQFF. The CDR3 nucleotides read TGTGCCAGCAGTGGGGGCTGGACTAGCAGGAACGATGAGCAGTTCTTC.

This clonotype was observed a handful of times. This chain uses TRBV21-1 with TRBJ2-5; TRBD2 reflects the table's D call only, with no check against the DNA. TRBV21-1 is an annotated pseudogene. This CDR3 comprises 16 residues. CDR3: CASIVQGVRGRKTQYF. CDR3 coding DNA: TGTGCCAGCATCGTTCAAGGGGTTCGGGGGAGGAAGACCCAGTACTTC.

The chain links TRBV7-9 to TRBJ2-1; possible D gene TRBD2, 6 bases. Germline-derived CDR1 and CDR2 are SEHNR and FQNEAQ (reference sequence). V lost 5 bases, J lost 4 bases, and 9 bases lay in between. The CDR3 consists of 13 residues. CDR3: CASSRRGYNEQFF. The DNA for the CDR3 is TGTGCCAGCAGCCGTCGGGGGTACAATGAGCAGTTCTTC. Full variable domain (remainder filled in from reference TRBV7-9 and TRBJ2-1): DTGVSQNPRHKITKRGQNVTFRCDPISEHNRLYWYRQTLGQGPEFLTYFQNEAQLEKSRLLSDRFSAERPKGSFSTLEIQRTEQGDSAMYLCASSRRGYNEQFFGPGTRLTVL.